Listed here are 24 T cell receptor beta chains from one sample, sequenced in a study of read filtering for tumor transcriptome and immune sequencing. Molecular barcoded adaptors covering alpha/delta and beta/gamma chains were used on approximately 440 ng RNA. TCRdb processed the reads anew with MiXCR; each CDR3 protein has one entry. The repertoire includes about 58,000 distinct CDR3 sequences, 12% of them detected once, and approximately 16% sits in the top ten. The material sequenced was a population of CD138-negative cells sorted from bone marrow. These receptors came from a donor at least 40 years old with multiple myeloma.

This clonotype was detected ten times or more. V gene TRBV2 combines with J gene TRBJ2-1, with D possibly called TRBD1 or TRBD2 (5 bases each). Germline V CDR1 and CDR2: SNHLY, FYNNEI. This CDR3 is built from 15 residues. The ends were cut back, 6 bases at V and 4 bases at J, with 16 bases in the middle. The CDR3 region has the DNA TGTGCCAGCAGACTCCCGGGGCAAGGGTACAATGAGCAGTTCTTC. Translated, it gives CASRLPGQGYNEQFF. Variable domain in full (rest from reference TRBV2 and TRBJ2-1): EPEVTQTPSHQVTQMGQEVILRCVPISNHLYFYWYRQILGQKVEFLVSFYNNEISEKSEIFDDQFSVERPDGSNFTLKIRSTKLEDSAMYFCASRLPGQGYNEQFFGPGTRLTVL.

This clonotype was picked up a small number of times. The CDR3 nucleotides are TGCGCCAGCAGCTTGGGGCCCGGGGGAGAGACCCAGTACTTC. It yields the protein CASSLGPGGETQYF. The chain employs TRBV5-1 and TRBJ2-5; maybe TRBD2 (6 bases). With 0 bases removed from V and 4 bases from J, the gap between germline ends came to 10 bases. The germline gives CDR1 SGHRS, CDR2 YFSETQ. The CDR3 spans 14 residues.

Of note for this clonotype: A much larger clone lies a single base off, so this may be a read error. The conserved phenylalanine or tryptophan normally closing the CDR3 is absent here, so this likely arose from a read error. The chain combines TRBV5-1 with TRBJ2-5; D may be TRBD1 or TRBD2 (5 bases each). Looked up from germline, CDR1 is SGHRS and CDR2 is YFSETQ. The CDR3 is made up of 15 amino acids. Trimming stripped 0 bases from V and 2 bases from J, with 11 bases between. CDR3 residues: CASSLAVGAQETQYL. Here the CDR3 DNA reads TGCGCCAGCAGCTTGGCCGTCGGGGCGCAAGAGACCCAGTACCTC.

In regard to this clonotype: A clone one base away is much larger, so this may be a read error. The V and J genes are TRBV5-1 and TRBJ2-7; 10 bases line up with TRBD2. The length of the CDR3 is 17 residues. The ends lost 3 bases at V and 1 base at J; junction bases unmatched: 10. Germline V lookup: CDR1 SGHRS, CDR2 YFSETQ. Written as DNA, the CDR3 is TGCGCCAGCAGCTCGCGGGCTAGCGGGGGCCCATCCTACGAGCAGTACTTC. Residues: CASSSRASGGPSYEQYF.

There are many counts of this clonotype. The chain has TRBV12-3 or TRBV12-4 and TRBJ2-7, with D unresolved. This CDR3 region has 12 residues. V lost 3 bases to trimming and J lost 5 bases, with 8 bases between them. CDR3 residues: CASSLGWHEQYF. In DNA form, the CDR3 reads TGTGCCAGCAGTTTGGGTTGGCACGAGCAGTACTTC.

The V gene is TRBV5-1, the J gene TRBJ2-1; no clear D gene. Germline values: CDR1 SGHRS, CDR2 YFSETQ. This CDR3 is 16 amino acids long. V lost 4 bases to trimming and J lost 6 bases, with 20 bases between them. The CDR3 sequence is CASSPPRTDEVNEQFF. In DNA, the CDR3 is TGCGCCAGCAGCCCGCCACGGACGGACGAGGTCAATGAGCAGTTCTTC.

The table lists this clonotype with a few counts. The chain links TRBV4-1 to TRBJ1-5, with TRBD1 matching over 7 bases. The CDR3 runs 16 residues. CDR1 and CDR2 (germline): MGHRA, YSYEKL. Unmatched junction bases numbered 7, after V lost 1 base and J lost 4 bases. The CDR3, as DNA: TGCGCCAGCAGCCAAGGTGAAGGGGGCAGTAATCAGCCCCAGCATTTT. This codes for CASSQGEGGSNQPQHF.

This clonotype was counted ten times or more. The chain couples TRBV7-2 to TRBJ2-1; 8 nucleotides agree with TRBD1. Losses at the gene ends were 5 bases for V and 7 bases for J; bases not matched to a gene: 7. The CDR3 spans 14 residues. In germline, CDR1 is SGHTA, CDR2 FQGNSA. CDR3 coding DNA: TGTGCCAGCAGCAGCAGCAGACAGGGGAATGAGCAGTTCTTC. This translates into CASSSSRQGNEQFF.

To note about this clonotype: Just one base apart from a much larger clone, this may be a read error. This chain uses TRBV2 with TRBJ2-1, with D uncertain. Germline values: CDR1 SNHLY, CDR2 FYNNEI. The CDR3 length is 12 residues. The CDR3: CASNLYSGEQSF. CDR3 DNA: TGTGCCAGCAATCTTTATTCGGGTGAGCAGTCCTTC.

This clonotype has ten or more counts. The CDR3 DNA is TGTGCCAGCACCCCGGGTCTTAGCACAGATACGCAGTATTTT. It encodes CASTPGLSTDTQYF. The rearrangement links TRBV6-1 to TRBJ2-3; D not resolved. Germline V CDR1 and CDR2: MNHNS, SASEGT. Trimming left V 7 bases short and J 0 bases short, with 11 bases between. This CDR3 contains 14 residues.

This clonotype came up many times. The V call is TRBV7-9, the J call TRBJ1-2; the D is unclear. V was trimmed by 2 bases and J by 4 bases, leaving 17 bases between them. The CDR3 has 16 residues. CDR1 and CDR2 from the germline V gene are SEHNR and FQNEAQ (reference sequence). The CDR3 loop is CASSLRVWQKGYGYTF. In DNA form, the CDR3 reads TGTGCCAGCAGCTTACGGGTTTGGCAGAAAGGCTATGGCTACACCTTC.

CDR3 nucleotides: TGCAGCGTTCTAACCCGGGGGGCCGGGTACGAGCAGTACTTC. As protein: CSVLTRGAGYEQYF. This chain joins TRBV29-1 and TRBJ2-7; perhaps TRBD2 as D (7 bases). Germline assignment: CDR1 SQVTM and CDR2 ANQGSEA. V lost 5 bases and J 4 bases, leaving 18 bases between the germline ends. The CDR3 covers 14 residues.

This clonotype was counted at least ten times. This rearrangement joins TRBV2 to TRBJ2-2; D possibly corresponds to TRBD1 (5 bases). The length of the CDR3 is 13 residues. Trimming took 5 bases from V and 5 from J, leaving 9 bases between them. In germline, CDR1 is SNHLY, CDR2 FYNNEI. The CDR3 spells CASSYSGTGELFF. The CDR3 DNA is TGTGCCAGCAGTTACTCAGGGACCGGGGAGCTGTTTTTT.

This clonotype was seen ten or more times. The chain couples TRBV3-1 to TRBJ2-3; D possibly corresponds to TRBD2 (5 bases). Germline V gene data show CDR1 as LGHDT and CDR2 as YNNKEL (reference sequence). CDR3 size: 15 residues. V shed 2 bases and J shed 2 bases, with 11 bases lying between them. The CDR3 DNA sequence: TGTGCCAGCAGCCAAATCCTAGCCTCCACAGATACGCAGTATTTT. Translation: CASSQILASTDTQYF.

This clonotype came up many times. The V gene is TRBV7-3, the J gene TRBJ1-5; 12 nucleotides align to TRBD1. J gave up 6 bases and V 11 bases, and 11 bases lay outside the gene matches. The germline V gene has CDR1 SGHTA and CDR2 FQGTGA. The CDR3 has 15 amino acids. This CDR3 reads CASRAGTGGGQPQHF. The CDR3 coding sequence is TGTGCCTCACGCGCCGGGACAGGGGGCGGTCAGCCCCAGCATTTT.

A few counts support this clonotype. J is TRBJ2-3 and V is TRBV7-3, with 8 bases aligning to TRBD1. CDR1 and CDR2 (germline): SGHTA, FQGTGA. The V segment lost 1 base and the J segment 6 bases; nucleotides outside the gene matches: 3. CDR3 length: 14 residues. The CDR3 region is CASSLMTGVDTQYF. The CDR3 coding sequence is TGTGCCAGCAGCTTAATGACAGGGGTGGATACGCAGTATTTT.

As for this clonotype: A much larger clone sits a single nucleotide away, making a read error possible. The rearrangement uses TRBV6-2 or TRBV6-3 and TRBJ2-1; tentative D call: TRBD2 (5 bases). The CDR3 is 14 residues long. With 6 bases removed from V and 9 bases from J, the gap between germline ends came to 18 bases. In germline, CDR1 is MNHEY, CDR2 SVGEGT. CDR3: CASRESGKRSEQFF. CDR3 nucleotides: TGTGCCAGCAGAGAGTCGGGGAAGCGCAGTGAGCAGTTCTTC.

This clonotype was recorded at least ten times. The rearrangement links TRBV6-5 to TRBJ1-4, with D possibly TRBD1 on 5 matching bases. Per germline, CDR1 MNHEY and CDR2 SVGAGI. The CDR3 is made up of 16 amino acids. Trimming shortened V by 4 bases and J by 3 bases, and 15 bases separated the two germline ends. The CDR3 loop is CASSLEGNIANEKLFF. The CDR3 DNA reads TGTGCCAGCAGTTTGGAGGGGAATATAGCTAATGAAAAACTGTTTTTT.

This clonotype was picked up a small number of times. A single base separates this from a much larger clone, so it may be a read error. V is TRBV4-1 and J is TRBJ2-2, with D possibly being TRBD2 (5 bases). Germline CDR1 is MGHRA and CDR2 is YSYEKL. There are 13 residues in the CDR3. The CDR3 loop is CASSQERTGELLF. The CDR3 nucleotides are TGCGCCAGCAGCCAAGAGCGGACCGGGGAGCTGCTTTTT.

The CDR3 DNA reads TGCAGCGTCGTAGGACAGGTACAAGAGACCCAGTACTTC. This sequence encodes CSVVGQVQETQYF. This chain links TRBV29-1 with TRBJ2-5, with 7 bases lining up with TRBD1. The CDR3 loop spans 13 amino acids. With 6 bases clipped from V and 2 bases from J, the junction kept 6 bases outside the gene matches. CDR1 is SQVTM and CDR2 is ANQGSEA in the germline V gene.

This rearrangement joins TRBV18 to TRBJ2-7, with 8 positions matching TRBD1. The CDR3 runs 13 residues. Losses at the gene ends were 6 bases for V and 5 bases for J; bases not matched to a gene: 6. Germline CDR1 is KGHSH and CDR2 is LQKENI. The CDR3 loop reads CASSTGAMDEQYF. The CDR3, as DNA: TGTGCCAGCTCGACAGGGGCAATGGACGAGCAGTACTTC.

This clonotype showed up many times. The chain combines TRBV29-1 with TRBJ1-2, with 7 bases matching TRBD1. The germline V gene has CDR1 SQVTM and CDR2 ANQGSEA. The length of the CDR3 is 13 residues. The V gene end was trimmed by 7 bases and the J gene end by 1 base; junction bases not matched to a gene: 6. This chain's CDR3 is CSGRDSINYGYTF. The CDR3 DNA sequence: TGCAGCGGGCGGGACAGTATTAACTATGGCTACACCTTC.

This clonotype appeared many times. V gene TRBV9 combines with J gene TRBJ1-6, with unresolved D. The CDR3 covers 13 residues. Trimming took off 2 bases at V and 8 bases at J, with 8 bases between the two ends. Looked up from germline, CDR1 is SGDLS and CDR2 is YYNGEE. The CDR3 sequence is CASSVQSDSPLHF. The DNA of the CDR3 is TGTGCCAGCAGCGTCCAGTCAGATTCACCCCTCCACTTT. The full variable domain, rest sourced from reference TRBV9 and TRBJ1-6, is DSGVTQTPKHLITATGQRVTLRCSPRSGDLSVYWYQQSLDQGLQFLIQYYNGEERAKGNILERFSAQQFPDLHSELNLSSLELGDSALYFCASSVQSDSPLHFGNGTRLTVT.

V is TRBV6-1 and J is TRBJ2-2, with 12 nucleotides matching TRBD2. Trimming cost V 7 bases and J 1 base; bases outside gene matches: 4. The CDR3 length is 16 residues. Germline loops: CDR1 MNHNS, CDR2 SASEGT. The CDR3 DNA reads as TGTGCCAGCACAAAGGGACTAGCGGGGAACACCGGGGAGCTGTTTTTT. It yields the protein CASTKGLAGNTGELFF.